This TCR beta chain is from a study of memory CD4+ T cells and cytomegalovirus serostatus. Turning to the study itself: Of the healthy Belgian adults, several were CMV seropositive and 24 seronegative.

CDR1 is LNHNV, CDR2 YYDKDF, per germline (reference sequence). This CDR3 region has 18 residues. V lost 3 bases, J lost 1 base, and 7 bases stayed unmatched. Single viable CD3+CD4+CD8-CD45RO+ cells were sorted as the memory CD4+ T cells. In the original workflow: Out-of-frame sequences were removed, leaving 2,000,000 or so distinct TCRbeta sequences. The method was immunoSEQ multiplex PCR; TCRdb's version includes in-frame clones alone and lacks a portion of them. V and J calls and clone size follow that table, whereas D and trimming were derived from the DNA. The sample contains 35,000 to 45,000 clones, approximately 81% of which appear only once.

The chain recombines TRBV15 with TRBJ2-2; 11 bases match TRBD1. The sequenced sample consisted of memory CD4+ T cells from blood. This TCR was recovered from an adult in good health and CMV-seronegative. The CDR3 spells CATSSWDRGVLNTGELFF. In DNA, the CDR3 is TGTGCCACCAGCAGTTGGGACAGGGGGGTTTTGAACACCGGGGAGCTGTTTTTT. The entire variable domain, with the rest obtained from reference TRBV15 and TRBJ2-2, is as follows: DAMVIQNPRYQVTQFGKPVTLSCSQTLNHNVMYWYQQKSSQAPKLLFHYYDKDFNNEADTPDNFQSRRPNTSFCFLDIRSPGLGDTAMYLCATSSWDRGVLNTGELFFGEGSRLTVL.